This paragraph reports one TCR beta chain. As yet, its antigen is unknown. The data were obtained in a study of T-cell memory formation after mild COVID-19. Study-wide results and caveats: Memory sampled before infection contained some responding clones, suggesting cross-reactive memory joined.

One entry per CDR3 protein, called by TCRdb with MiXCR from the 5' RACE reads. The sample consists of some 600,000 distinct CDR3 sequences, about 18% of them appearing once. V was cut by 2 bases and J by 5 bases, with 13 bases left in between. Germline CDR1 reads SGHTA; CDR2 reads FQGNSA. This CDR3 spans 15 amino acids. The source of this sequence is an adult woman who had mild COVID-19 (a few samples of this study predate the infection). Cell type and time point are not known. Source material: PBMCs or a T cell subset sorted from them (not recorded which). This chain connects TRBV7-2 to TRBJ2-1; D possibly corresponds to TRBD2 (6 bases). The CDR3 nucleotides are TGTGCCAGCAGCTTATCGGGAGCGTCTAACAATGAGCAGTTCTTC. Its protein product is CASSLSGASNNEQFF.